Sequencing of this TCR beta chain was carried out in a study of cytomegalovirus exposure and HLA in healthy donors. In regard to this clone: The antigen remains unidentified.

Points from the study as a whole: In an earlier analysis, in roughly 580 donors, most V segments appeared productive either ~90% or ~30% of the time.

The PCR was carried out with 60 Vbeta primers and 13 Jbeta primers. TCRdb keeps only in-frame clones here, not all; method: immunoSEQ multiplex PCR. The sample records approximately 130,000 clones, about 73% being singletons. Trimming shortened V by 5 bases and J by 0 bases, and 17 bases separated the two germline ends. The germline V gene encodes CDR1 MNHEY and CDR2 SMNVEV (reference sequence). The length of the CDR3 is 16 residues. This clonotype was sampled from a woman between 40 and 55 years old in good health and CMV-seronegative. Source material: PBMCs. This rearrangement joins TRBV27 to TRBJ2-7; weak D call: TRBD2 (6 bases). The CDR3 DNA reads TGTGCCAGCAGTCCTCTAGGAGGGCCGAGCTCCTACGAGCAGTACTTC. This translates into CASSPLGGPSSYEQYF.